The clone carrying this T cell receptor (beta chain) was recorded a few times. The antigen is not known. The data were obtained in a study of molecular identifiers for immune sequencing clone quantification. Study summary: Naive CD8 cell RNA, from around 20,000 or 99,000 cells, was split five ways in replicates, with four sequenced. Study observations and caveats: Clonotypes surpassing 20 RNA copies contained over 97% of effector molecules, versus under 1% in naive cells. Jurkat TCR RNA that was spiked in from one cell was reportedly detectable among one million naive cells.

TCRdb passed the PCR reads through MiXCR, listing each CDR3 protein once. The sample carries more than 300,000 distinct CDR3 sequences, 20% to 25% recorded once. Sorting captured naive CD8 T cells as CD8+CD4-CCR7+CD45RA+. Germline values: CDR1 ENHRY, CDR2 SYGVKD. This CDR3 is built from 13 residues. Trimming left V 6 bases short and J 7 bases short, with 15 bases between. The source of this sequence is a human donor in good health. Some libraries in this study had Jurkat cell RNA spiked in. The chain recombines TRBV10-3 with TRBJ1-1; D perhaps matches TRBD1 (6 bases). The specimen was naive CD8+ T cells from blood, with Jurkat cell RNA spiked in. The subset denotes: FACS-sorted CD8+CD4-CCR7+CD45RA+ naive T cells. This CDR3 reads CAIRPEGGSEAFF. The DNA of the CDR3 is TGTGCCATCAGACCCGAGGGGGGCAGTGAAGCTTTCTTT.